Listed here is a single T cell receptor (beta chain). This entry belongs to a study of blood T cell repertoires in COVID-19. Sequencing was performed with immunoSEQ multiplex PCR; in TCRdb, only in-frame clones are kept and a portion is missing. The profile covers more than 300,000 clones, with roughly 92% appearing a single time and 0.8% to 0.9% taken by the ten largest. All enrollees were roughly 18 to 89 years old and from about 24 US areas. Participants in the exposed group had met a COVID-19 case in the 2 weeks before joining the study. This clonotype was sampled from a woman between 40 and 55 years old who had been exposed to COVID-19. Sample: PBMCs or T cells enriched from blood (not recorded which).

The CDR3 DNA sequence: TGTGCCAGCAGTGCTGGGACAGGGAAAAACATTCAGTACTTC. Translating gives CASSAGTGKNIQYF. The chain combines TRBV2 with TRBJ2-4; 9 nucleotides align to TRBD1. Unmatched junction bases numbered 2, after V lost 4 bases and J lost 4 bases. The germline V gene encodes CDR1 SNHLY and CDR2 FYNNEI. This CDR3 spans 14 amino acids.